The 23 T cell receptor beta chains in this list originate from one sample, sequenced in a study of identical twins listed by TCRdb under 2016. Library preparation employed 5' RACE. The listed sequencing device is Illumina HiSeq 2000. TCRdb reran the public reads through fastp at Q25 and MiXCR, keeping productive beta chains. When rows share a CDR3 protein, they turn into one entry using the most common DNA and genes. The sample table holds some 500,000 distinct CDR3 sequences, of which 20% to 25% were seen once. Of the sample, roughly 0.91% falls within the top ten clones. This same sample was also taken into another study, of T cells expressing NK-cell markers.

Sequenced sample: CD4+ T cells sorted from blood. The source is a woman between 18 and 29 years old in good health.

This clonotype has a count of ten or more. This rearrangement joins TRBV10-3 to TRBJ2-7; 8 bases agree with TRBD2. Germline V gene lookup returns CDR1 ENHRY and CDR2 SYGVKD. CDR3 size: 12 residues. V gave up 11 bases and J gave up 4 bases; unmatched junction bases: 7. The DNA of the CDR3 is TGTGCCGCGGCGGGGGGACCTTACGAGCAGTACTTC. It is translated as CAAAGGPYEQYF.

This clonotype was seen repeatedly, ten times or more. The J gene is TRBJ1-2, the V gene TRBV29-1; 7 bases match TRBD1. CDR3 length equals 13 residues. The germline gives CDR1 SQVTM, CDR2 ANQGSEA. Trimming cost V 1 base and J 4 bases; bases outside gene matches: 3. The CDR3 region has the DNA TGCAGCGTTGAAGGGCAGGGGGGCTATGGCTACACCTTC. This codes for CSVEGQGGYGYTF. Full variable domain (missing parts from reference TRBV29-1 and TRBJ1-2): SAVISQKPSRDICQRGTSLTIQCQVDSQVTMMFWYRQQPGQSLTLIATANQGSEATYESGFVIDKFPISRPNLTFSTLTVSNMSPEDSSIYLCSVEGQGGYGYTFGSGTRLTVV.

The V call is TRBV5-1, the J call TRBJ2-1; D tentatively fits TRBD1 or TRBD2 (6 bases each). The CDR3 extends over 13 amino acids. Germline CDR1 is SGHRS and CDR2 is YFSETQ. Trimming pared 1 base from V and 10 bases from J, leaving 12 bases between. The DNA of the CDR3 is TGCGCCAGCAGCTTGCACGAGGGGGGCGAGCAGTTCTTC. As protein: CASSLHEGGEQFF.

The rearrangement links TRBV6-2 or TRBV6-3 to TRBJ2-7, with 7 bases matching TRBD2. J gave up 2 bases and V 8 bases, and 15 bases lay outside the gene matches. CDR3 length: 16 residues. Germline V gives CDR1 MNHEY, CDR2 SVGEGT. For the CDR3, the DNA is TGTGCCAGCCTTCAGCGGGAACCGCCCTTTACCTACGAGCAGTACTTC. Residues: CASLQREPPFTYEQYF.

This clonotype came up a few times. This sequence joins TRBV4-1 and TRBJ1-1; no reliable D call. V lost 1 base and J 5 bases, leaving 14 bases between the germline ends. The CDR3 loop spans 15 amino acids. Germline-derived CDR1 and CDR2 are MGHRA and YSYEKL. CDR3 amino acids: CASSQASRTATEAFF. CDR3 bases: TGCGCCAGCAGCCAAGCATCCAGGACGGCGACTGAAGCTTTCTTT.

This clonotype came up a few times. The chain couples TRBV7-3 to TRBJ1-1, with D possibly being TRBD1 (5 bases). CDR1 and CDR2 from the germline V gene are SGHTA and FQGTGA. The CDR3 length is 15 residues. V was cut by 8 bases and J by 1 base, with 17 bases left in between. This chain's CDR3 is CASRKTGERNTEAFF. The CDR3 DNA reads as TGTGCCAGCCGGAAAACAGGCGAGCGGAACACTGAAGCTTTCTTT.

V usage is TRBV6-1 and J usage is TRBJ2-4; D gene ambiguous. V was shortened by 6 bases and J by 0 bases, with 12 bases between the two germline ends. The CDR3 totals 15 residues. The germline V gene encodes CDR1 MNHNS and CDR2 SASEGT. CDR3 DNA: TGTGCCAGCAGCCTCGTGACCTTAGCCAAAAACATTCAGTACTTC. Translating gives CASSLVTLAKNIQYF.

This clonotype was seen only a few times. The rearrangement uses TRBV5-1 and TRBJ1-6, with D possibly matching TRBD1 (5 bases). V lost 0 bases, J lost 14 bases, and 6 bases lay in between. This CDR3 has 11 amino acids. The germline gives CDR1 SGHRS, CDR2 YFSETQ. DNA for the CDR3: TGCGCCAGCAGCTTGGGAGGGGCCCTCCACTTT. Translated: CASSLGGALHF.

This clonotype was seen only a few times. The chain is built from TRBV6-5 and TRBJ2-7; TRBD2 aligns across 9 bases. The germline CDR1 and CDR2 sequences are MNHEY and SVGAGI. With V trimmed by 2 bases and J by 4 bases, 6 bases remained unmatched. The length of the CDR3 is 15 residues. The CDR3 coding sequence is TGTGCCAGCAGTTACCGGCTAGCGGGACCATACGAGCAGTACTTC. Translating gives CASSYRLAGPYEQYF.

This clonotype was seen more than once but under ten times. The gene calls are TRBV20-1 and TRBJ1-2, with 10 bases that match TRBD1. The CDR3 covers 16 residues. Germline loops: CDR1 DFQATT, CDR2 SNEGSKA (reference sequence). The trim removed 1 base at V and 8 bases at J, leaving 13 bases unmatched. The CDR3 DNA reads TGCAGTGCTAGAGTCTCGCCGGGACAGGGGAGTGAGGGCTACACCTTC. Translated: CSARVSPGQGSEGYTF.

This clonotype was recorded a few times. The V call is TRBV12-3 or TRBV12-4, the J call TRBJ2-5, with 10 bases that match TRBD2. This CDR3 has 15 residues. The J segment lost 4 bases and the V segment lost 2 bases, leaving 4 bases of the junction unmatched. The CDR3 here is CASSLIAGGPETQYF. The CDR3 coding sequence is TGTGCCAGCAGTTTAATAGCGGGAGGACCAGAGACCCAGTACTTC.

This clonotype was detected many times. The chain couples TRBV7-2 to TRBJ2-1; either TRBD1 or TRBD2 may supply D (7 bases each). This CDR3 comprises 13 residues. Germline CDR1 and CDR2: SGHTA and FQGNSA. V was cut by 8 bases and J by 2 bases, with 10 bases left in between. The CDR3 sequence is CASSGGAYNEQFF. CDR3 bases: TGTGCCAGCTCAGGGGGGGCCTACAATGAGCAGTTCTTC.

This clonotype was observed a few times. The CDR3 loop is CASSQGTSGTKTQYF. The CDR3 coding sequence is TGTGCCAGCAGCCAAGGGACTAGCGGGACAAAGACCCAGTACTTC. This chain uses TRBV3-1 with TRBJ2-5; TRBD2 aligns across 12 bases. V lost 1 base to trimming and J lost 6 bases; unmatched junction nucleotides: 3. The germline V gene has CDR1 LGHDT and CDR2 YNNKEL (reference sequence). The CDR3 is 15 residues long.

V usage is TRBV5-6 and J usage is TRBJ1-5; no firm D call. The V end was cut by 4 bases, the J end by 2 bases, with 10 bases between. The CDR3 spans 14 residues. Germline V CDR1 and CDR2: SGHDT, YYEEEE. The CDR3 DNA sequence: TGTGCCAGCAGCGCAAAGTCCCGCAATCAGCCCCAGCATTTT. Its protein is CASSAKSRNQPQHF.

Here the CDR3 reads CSVAGLAYEQYF. The DNA for the CDR3 is TGCAGCGTGGCGGGACTAGCCTACGAGCAGTACTTC. This chain uses TRBV29-1 with TRBJ2-7; 8 bases are a match to TRBD2. The CDR3 extends over 12 amino acids. The V gene's germline CDR1 is SQVTM and CDR2 ANQGSEA. Trimming at V came to 6 bases and at J to 2 bases, leaving 3 bases not matched to a gene.

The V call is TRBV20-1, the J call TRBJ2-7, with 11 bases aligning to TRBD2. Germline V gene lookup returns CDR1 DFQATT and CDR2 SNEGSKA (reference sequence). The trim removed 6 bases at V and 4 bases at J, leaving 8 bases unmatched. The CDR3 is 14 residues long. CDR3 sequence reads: CSAYMTSGTYEQYF. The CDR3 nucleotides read TGCAGTGCCTATATGACTAGCGGGACATACGAGCAGTACTTC.

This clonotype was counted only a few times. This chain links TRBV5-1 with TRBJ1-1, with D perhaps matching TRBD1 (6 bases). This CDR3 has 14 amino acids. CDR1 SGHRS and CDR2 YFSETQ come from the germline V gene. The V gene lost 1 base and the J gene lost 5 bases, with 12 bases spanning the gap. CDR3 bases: TGCGCCAGCAGCTTGAGTGTAGGGGGTACTGAAGCTTTCTTT. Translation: CASSLSVGGTEAFF.

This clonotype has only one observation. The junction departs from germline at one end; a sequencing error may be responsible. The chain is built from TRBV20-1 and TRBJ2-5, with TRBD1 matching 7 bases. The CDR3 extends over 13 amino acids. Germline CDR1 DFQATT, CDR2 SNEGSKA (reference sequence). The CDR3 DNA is TGCAGTGCTGGAGACAGGGCTCAAGAGACCCAGTACTTC. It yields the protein CSAGDRAQETQYF.

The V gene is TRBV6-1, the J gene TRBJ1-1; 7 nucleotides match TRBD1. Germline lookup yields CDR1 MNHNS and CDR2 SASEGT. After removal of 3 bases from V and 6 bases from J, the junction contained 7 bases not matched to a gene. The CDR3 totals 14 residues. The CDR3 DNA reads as TGTGCCAGCAGTGACCTTAGAGGGACAGCTGAAGCTTTCTTT. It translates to CASSDLRGTAEAFF.

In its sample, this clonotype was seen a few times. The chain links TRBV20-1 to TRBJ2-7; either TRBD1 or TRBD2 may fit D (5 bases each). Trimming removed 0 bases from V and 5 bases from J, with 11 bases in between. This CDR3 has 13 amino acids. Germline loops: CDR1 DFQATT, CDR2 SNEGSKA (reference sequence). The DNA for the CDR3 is TGCAGTGCTAGAGATGCTCGGGGCAACGAGCAGTACTTC. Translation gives CSARDARGNEQYF.

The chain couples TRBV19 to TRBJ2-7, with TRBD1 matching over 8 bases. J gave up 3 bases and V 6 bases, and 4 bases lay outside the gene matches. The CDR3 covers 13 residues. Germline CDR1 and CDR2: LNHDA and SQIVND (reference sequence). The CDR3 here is CASSRGPNYEQYF. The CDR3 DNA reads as TGTGCCAGTAGCAGGGGGCCTAACTACGAGCAGTACTTC.

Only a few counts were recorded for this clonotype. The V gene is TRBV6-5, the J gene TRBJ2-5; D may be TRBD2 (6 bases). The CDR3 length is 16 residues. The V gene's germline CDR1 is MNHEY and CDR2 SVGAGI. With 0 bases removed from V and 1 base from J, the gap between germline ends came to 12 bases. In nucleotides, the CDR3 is TGTGCCAGCAGTTACTCCGGAGTGGGAGGCCAAGAGACCCAGTACTTC. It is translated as CASSYSGVGGQETQYF.

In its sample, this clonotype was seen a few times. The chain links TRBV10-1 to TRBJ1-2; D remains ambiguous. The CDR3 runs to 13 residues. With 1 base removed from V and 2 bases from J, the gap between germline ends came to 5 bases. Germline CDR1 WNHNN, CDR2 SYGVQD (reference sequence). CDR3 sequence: CASSEFHNYGYTF. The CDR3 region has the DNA TGCGCCAGCAGTGAGTTCCACAACTATGGCTACACCTTC.